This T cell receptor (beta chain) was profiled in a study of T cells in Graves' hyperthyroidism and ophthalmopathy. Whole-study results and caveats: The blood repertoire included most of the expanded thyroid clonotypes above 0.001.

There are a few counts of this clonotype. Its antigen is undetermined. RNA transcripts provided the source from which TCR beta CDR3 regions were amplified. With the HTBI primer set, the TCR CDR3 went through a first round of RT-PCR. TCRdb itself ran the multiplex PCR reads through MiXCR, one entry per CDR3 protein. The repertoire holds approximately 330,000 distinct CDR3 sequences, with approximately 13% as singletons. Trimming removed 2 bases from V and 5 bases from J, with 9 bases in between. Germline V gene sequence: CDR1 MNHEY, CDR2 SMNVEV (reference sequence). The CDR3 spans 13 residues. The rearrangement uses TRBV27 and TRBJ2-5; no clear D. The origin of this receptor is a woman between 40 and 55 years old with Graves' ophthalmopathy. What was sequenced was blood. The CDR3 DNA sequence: TGTGCCAGCAGTTTAGCCGGGTGGGAGACCCAGTACTTC. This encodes CASSLAGWETQYF.